The 21 T cell receptor beta chains given below trace back to one sample, sequenced in a study of shared clonotypes between healthy human individuals. Assay: immunoSEQ multiplex PCR; the TCRdb copy retains only in-frame clones and omits some. The sample comprises 600,000 to 800,000 clones, 55% to 75% of which are singletons, and under 2% rests with the top ten. Source material: memory CD4+ T cells sorted from blood. Described subset: CD45RA-negative fraction. These receptors were taken from a woman aged 25 to 39 in good health.

The CDR3 DNA follows: TGTGCCAGCTCACCCGGACAGGGCGAGCAGTACTTC. Translating gives CASSPGQGEQYF. The chain employs TRBV18 and TRBJ2-7, with 8 bases identical to TRBD1. Germline V gene data show CDR1 as KGHSH and CDR2 as LQKENI. The CDR3 consists of 12 residues. Trimming took 3 bases from V and 6 from J; bases not matched to a gene: 1.

On this clone itself: A much larger clone differs from this one at a single base, so this may be a read error. The same CDR3 can be traced to other DNA sequences in this sample. This chain joins TRBV18 and TRBJ2-7, with a possible D match to TRBD1 (6 bases). CDR3 length: 14 amino acids. Trimming removed 4 bases from V and 0 bases from J, with 10 bases in between. CDR1 KGHSH and CDR2 LQKENI come from the germline V gene. CDR3 bases: TGTGCCAGCTCACGGGACACGAGCTCCTACGAGCAGTACTTC. Its protein is CASSRDTSSYEQYF.

The V gene is TRBV11-2, the J gene TRBJ2-7, with 11 positions matching TRBD2. The germline V gene has CDR1 SGHAT and CDR2 FQNNGV. This CDR3 region has 15 residues. Trimming at V came to 6 bases and at J to 7 bases, leaving 11 bases not matched to a gene. The CDR3 nucleotides are TGTGCCAGCAGTAGTGGGACTAGCGGTTGGTGGGAGCAGTACTTC. Its translation: CASSSGTSGWWEQYF.

The chain employs TRBV7-2 and TRBJ1-1, with D perhaps matching TRBD1 (5 bases). This CDR3 is 14 amino acids long. From germline, CDR1 is SGHTA and CDR2 FQGNSA. Between the trimmed V and J ends, which lost 1 base and 5 bases, there was a span of 11 bases. CDR3 region: CASSLGGWWTEAFF. The CDR3 DNA follows: TGTGCCAGCAGCTTAGGGGGGTGGTGGACTGAAGCTTTCTTT.

This sequence joins TRBV7-9 and TRBJ1-6; D ambiguous. Trimming took off 4 bases at V and 7 bases at J, with 5 bases between the two ends. This CDR3 comprises 12 residues. Germline V gives CDR1 SEHNR, CDR2 FQNEAQ (reference sequence). As DNA, the CDR3 is TGTGCCAGCAGCTCTGCGAATTCACCCCTCCACTTT. Translating gives CASSSANSPLHF. Full variable domain (missing parts from reference TRBV7-9 and TRBJ1-6): DTGVSQNPRHKITKRGQNVTFRCDPISEHNRLYWYRQTLGQGPEFLTYFQNEAQLEKSRLLSDRFSAERPKGSFSTLEIQRTEQGDSAMYLCASSSANSPLHFGNGTRLTVT.

This clone was detected only a few times. This chain links TRBV19 with TRBJ2-1; D may be TRBD2 (6 bases). The CDR3 has 13 amino acids. CDR1 LNHDA and CDR2 SQIVND come from the germline V gene (reference sequence). V lost 1 base to trimming and J lost 9 bases, with 10 bases between them. CDR3 protein: CASSIVGGVEQFF. In DNA form, the CDR3 reads TGTGCCAGTAGTATAGTGGGCGGGGTTGAGCAGTTCTTC.

The gene calls are TRBV5-1 and TRBJ2-7; no reliable D call. CDR1 and CDR2 (germline): SGHRS, YFSETQ. V was clipped by 0 bases and J by 3 bases, with 7 bases between them. The CDR3 covers 13 residues. CDR3 coding DNA: TGCGCCAGCAGCTTGGCCAAGGGCTACGAGCAGTACTTC. This sequence encodes CASSLAKGYEQYF. Full variable domain (rest looked up from reference TRBV5-1 and TRBJ2-7): KAGVTQTPRYLIKTRGQQVTLSCSPISGHRSVSWYQQTPGQGLQFLFEYFSETQRNKGNFPGRFSGRQFSNSRSEMNVSTLELGDSALYLCASSLAKGYEQYFGPGTRLTVT.

CDR3 in amino acids: CASSSFPNQVGEETQYF. The DNA for the CDR3 is TGCGCCAGCAGCTCCTTCCCTAACCAGGTCGGGGAAGAGACCCAGTACTTC. This rearrangement joins TRBV5-1 to TRBJ2-5, with TRBD2 as a possible D gene (5 bases). The germline CDR1 and CDR2 sequences are SGHRS and YFSETQ. This CDR3 is built from 17 residues. With 3 bases removed from V and 3 bases from J, the gap between germline ends came to 21 bases.

This clone was detected only once. The genes are TRBV15 and TRBJ2-7; no definite D call. Germline lookup yields CDR1 LNHNV and CDR2 YYDKDF (reference sequence). The CDR3 spans 13 residues. Trimming took off 8 bases at V and 6 bases at J, with 17 bases between the two ends. The CDR3 nucleotides are TGTGCCACCGGCCGAGATATACCAGCCGAGCAGTACTTC. It encodes CATGRDIPAEQYF.

About this clone: A far bigger clonotype differs at one base, so this is likely a read error. The chain joins TRBV4-2 to TRBJ2-1; the D gene is possibly TRBD1 (5 bases). The CDR3 has 13 amino acids. V lost 3 bases to trimming and J lost 7 bases, with 10 bases between them. Germline V gives CDR1 LGHNA, CDR2 YNFKEQ. As DNA, the CDR3 is TGTGCCAGCAGCCATCAGGGTTGGAATGAGCAGTTCTTC. Its protein product is CASSHQGWNEQFF.

In its sample, this clone was seen many times. V and J are TRBV11-2 and TRBJ1-3, with D uncertain. V shed 3 bases and J shed 8 bases, with 8 bases lying between them. The CDR3 runs to 12 residues. The germline gives CDR1 SGHAT, CDR2 FQNNGV. In nucleotides, the CDR3 is TGTGCCAGCAGCTTTTATCGGGACACCATATATTTT. It codes for CASSFYRDTIYF. The full variable domain, completed using reference TRBV11-2 and TRBJ1-3, is EAGVAQSPRYKIIEKRQSVAFWCNPISGHATLYWYQQILGQGPKLLIQFQNNGVVDDSQLPKDRFSAERLKGVDSTLKIQPAKLEDSAVYLCASSFYRDTIYFGEGSWLTVV.

Written as DNA, the CDR3 is TGTGCCAGCAGCCAAAATGGCTACACCTTC. Its protein product is CASSQNGYTF. The V call is TRBV28, the J call TRBJ1-2; D is undetermined. CDR3 length equals 10 residues. Germline V gene lookup returns CDR1 MDHEN and CDR2 SYDVKM. V shed 6 bases and J shed 6 bases, with 5 bases lying between them.

This clone came up once. The chain is built from TRBV18 and TRBJ2-4; D call uncertain. CDR1 is KGHSH and CDR2 is LQKENI in the germline V gene. CDR3 length: 12 amino acids. The V end was cut by 1 base, the J end by 5 bases, with 3 bases between. CDR3: CASSPLENIQYF. Written as DNA, the CDR3 is TGTGCCAGCTCACCACTGGAAAACATTCAGTACTTC.

The CDR3: CASSLAGTLSYEQYF. CDR3 nucleotides: TGTGCCAGCAGTTTAGCGGGAACTTTATCCTACGAGCAGTACTTC. The V gene is TRBV27, the J gene TRBJ2-7; D may be TRBD2 (6 bases). V lost 2 bases and J 1 base, leaving 12 bases between the germline ends. The CDR3 runs 15 residues. The germline V gene encodes CDR1 MNHEY and CDR2 SMNVEV (reference sequence).

This clone was observed a handful of times. V and J are TRBV25-1 and TRBJ2-7; TRBD1 matches 10 bases. Germline trimming cut 2 bases from V and 6 bases from J; bases unmatched to any gene: 7. The length of the CDR3 is 15 residues. Germline V CDR1 and CDR2: MGHDK, SYGVNS. The CDR3 reads CASSESGTGASEQYF. DNA for the CDR3: TGTGCCAGCAGTGAAAGCGGGACAGGGGCCAGCGAGCAGTACTTC.

The chain employs TRBV28 and TRBJ1-1; possibly TRBD1 for D (5 bases). Per germline, CDR1 MDHEN and CDR2 SYDVKM. The CDR3 contains 16 residues. V was shortened by 10 bases and J by 1 base, with 22 bases between the two germline ends. In DNA form, the CDR3 reads TGTGCCATCCTAGGGAGCAAGGGGACTTCGAACACTGAAGCTTTCTTT. Its protein is CAILGSKGTSNTEAFF. The entire variable domain, with the rest obtained from reference TRBV28 and TRBJ1-1, is as follows: DVKVTQSSRYLVKRTGEKVFLECVQDMDHENMFWYRQDPGLGLRLIYFSYDVKMKEKGDIPEGYSVSREKKERFSLILESASTNQTSMYLCAILGSKGTSNTEAFFGQGTRLTVV.

This chain uses TRBV28 with TRBJ1-3; D not resolved. This CDR3 comprises 13 residues. With 2 bases removed from V and 2 bases from J, the gap between germline ends came to 4 bases. The V gene's germline CDR1 is MDHEN and CDR2 SYDVKM. This CDR3 is CASSLLAGNTIYF. CDR3 DNA sequence: TGTGCCAGCAGTTTACTGGCTGGAAACACCATATATTTT.

Of note for this clone: Other DNA sequences from this sample encode an identical CDR3 as well. This chain connects TRBV5-1 to TRBJ1-1, with D perhaps matching TRBD1 (5 bases). Germline CDR1 is SGHRS and CDR2 is YFSETQ. CDR3 length equals 14 residues. V lost 0 bases, J lost 2 bases, and 8 bases lay in between. The CDR3 region is CASSLAGQNTEAFF. CDR3 in DNA: TGCGCCAGCAGCTTGGCTGGACAAAACACTGAAGCTTTCTTT.

V is TRBV11-3 and J is TRBJ2-2, with TRBD2 matching 11 bases. V lost 2 bases to trimming and J lost 4 bases; unmatched junction nucleotides: 6. The CDR3 consists of 17 residues. CDR1 is SGHNT and CDR2 is YENEEA in the germline V gene. CDR3 bases: TGTGCCAGCAGCTTAACTAGCGGGAGAGGGGCCACCGGGGAGCTGTTTTTT. The encoded protein is CASSLTSGRGATGELFF.

Concerning this clone itself: This same CDR3 is encoded by further DNA sequences in the sample. The chain uses TRBV2 and TRBJ2-6; D is unclear. The V and J ends lost 6 bases and 0 bases respectively, with 3 bases between them. The CDR3 sequence is 13 residues long. The germline gives CDR1 SNHLY, CDR2 FYNNEI. CDR3 bases: TGTGCCAGCAGCGACTCTGGGGCCAACGTCCTGACTTTC. Its translation is CASSDSGANVLTF.

This rearrangement joins TRBV5-1 to TRBJ2-7; TRBD1 is a possible D gene (5 bases). The CDR3 sequence is 14 residues long. V shed 9 bases and J shed 5 bases, with 21 bases lying between them. Looked up from germline, CDR1 is SGHRS and CDR2 is YFSETQ. Here the CDR3 DNA reads TGCGCCACGACCAGGGATTCCTTTAGCAACGAGCAGTACTTC. Translation gives CATTRDSFSNEQYF.